Presented here are 4 T cell receptor beta chains from one specimen sequenced in a study of post-analysis software for immune sequencing data. Study results and limitations: Compared with controls, patients had more of 4 to 6 TRBV segments, including TRBV5-6, TRBV5-1 and TRBV20-1.

These receptors are not linked to any known antigen. cDNA libraries for TCR beta contained unique molecular identifiers. One entry per CDR3 protein results from TCRdb running MiXCR on the PCR reads. The sample contains fewer than 850,000 distinct CDR3 sequences, about 32% of which appear only once. Sequencing was carried out using blood. The receptors shown here come from a girl under 18 with multiple sclerosis.

V is TRBV29-1 and J is TRBJ1-6, with 8 bases that match TRBD1. The CDR3 contains 11 residues. After removal of 2 bases from V and 16 bases from J, the junction contained 4 bases not matched to a gene. Germline V gene sequence: CDR1 SQVTM, CDR2 ANQGSEA. This chain's CDR3 is CSVETGGLLHF. For the CDR3, the DNA is TGCAGCGTTGAAACAGGGGGGCTACTCCACTTT.

The chain links TRBV7-2 to TRBJ2-7; weak D call: TRBD2 (6 bases). The CDR3 length is 17 residues. CDR1 SGHTA and CDR2 FQGNSA come from the germline V gene. Trimming pared 1 base from V and 2 bases from J, leaving 18 bases between. DNA for the CDR3: TGTGCCAGCAGCTTAGAGGCCCCGGGAGCCCTCCCCTACGAGCAGTACTTC. Its translation: CASSLEAPGALPYEQYF.

J is TRBJ2-5 and V is TRBV28; no clear D. TRBJ2-7 explains the end of the DNA better; the J call may be wrong. The CDR3 loop spans 13 amino acids. Looked up from germline, CDR1 is MDHEN and CDR2 is SYDVKM. This CDR3 is CASSSTPPYEQYF. As DNA, the CDR3 is TGTGCCAGCAGTTCCACACCCCCCTACGAGCAGTACTTC.

The table lists this clonotype with a few counts. The J gene is TRBJ2-3, the V gene TRBV20-1, with D perhaps TRBD2 (6 bases). The V and J ends lost 1 base and 4 bases respectively, with 12 bases between them. This CDR3 comprises 14 residues. Per germline, CDR1 DFQATT and CDR2 SNEGSKA (reference sequence). CDR3 sequence (DNA): TGCAGTGCTAGAGCGGGATCGGGGGCAGATACGCAGTATTTT. It translates to CSARAGSGADTQYF.